This T cell receptor (beta chain) was documented in a study of CD8 T cells in ankylosing spondylitis. Study results and caveats: Disease-linked clones displayed a CD8+ phenotype and appeared relatively rarely in peripheral blood.

This clonotype was detected many times. The target antigen is unknown. From the 5' RACE reads, TCRdb called clonotypes with MiXCR, one entry per CDR3 protein. This table has 210,000 or so distinct CDR3 sequences, 8% to 10% appearing once. The ends were cut back, 4 bases at V and 7 bases at J, with 16 bases in the middle. The length of the CDR3 is 13 residues. Germline assignment: CDR1 SQVTM and CDR2 ANQGSEA. The clonotype comes from a female donor with ankylosing spondylitis or in good health (not recorded which). Material: blood, either unsorted or a sorted T cell fraction (not recorded which). This chain connects TRBV29-1 to TRBJ1-2; a weak D match, TRBD1 (5 bases). The CDR3 nucleotides read TGCAGCGTTGGCCTAGACAGCACCGGTGGCTACACCTTC. This translates into CSVGLDSTGGYTF.